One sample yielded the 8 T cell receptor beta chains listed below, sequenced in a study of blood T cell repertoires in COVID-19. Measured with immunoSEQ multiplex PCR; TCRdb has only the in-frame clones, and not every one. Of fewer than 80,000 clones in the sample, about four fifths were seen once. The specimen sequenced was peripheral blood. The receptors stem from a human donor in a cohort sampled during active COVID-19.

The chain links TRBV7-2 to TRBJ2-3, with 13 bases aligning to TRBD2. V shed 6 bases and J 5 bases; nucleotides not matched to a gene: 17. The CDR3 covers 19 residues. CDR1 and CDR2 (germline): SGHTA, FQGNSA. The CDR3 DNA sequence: TGTGCCAGCAGGCCAGCCCCTCAACTAGCGGGGGGGCCAAAAGATACGCAGTATTTT. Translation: CASRPAPQLAGGPKDTQYF.

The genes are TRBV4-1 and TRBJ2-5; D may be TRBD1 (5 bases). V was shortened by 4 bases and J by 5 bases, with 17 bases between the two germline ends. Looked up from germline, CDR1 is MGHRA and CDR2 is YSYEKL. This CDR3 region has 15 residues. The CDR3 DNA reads TGCGCCAGCAGCCCCCAGGGAACCCTCGGGGAGACCCAGTACTTC. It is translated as CASSPQGTLGETQYF.

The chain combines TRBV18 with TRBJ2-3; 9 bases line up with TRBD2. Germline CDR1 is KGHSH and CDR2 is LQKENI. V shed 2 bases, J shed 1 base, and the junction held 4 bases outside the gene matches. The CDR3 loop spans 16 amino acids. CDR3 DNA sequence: TGTGCCAGCTCACCAATGGCTAGCGGGGGCACAGATACGCAGTATTTT. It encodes CASSPMASGGTDTQYF.

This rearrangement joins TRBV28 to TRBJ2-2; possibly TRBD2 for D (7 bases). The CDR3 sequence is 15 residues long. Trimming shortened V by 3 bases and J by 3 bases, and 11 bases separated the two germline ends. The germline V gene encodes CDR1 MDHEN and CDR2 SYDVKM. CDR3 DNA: TGTGCCAGCAGTTTTGGGGGGGCCCACACCGGGGAGCTGTTTTTT. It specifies CASSFGGAHTGELFF.

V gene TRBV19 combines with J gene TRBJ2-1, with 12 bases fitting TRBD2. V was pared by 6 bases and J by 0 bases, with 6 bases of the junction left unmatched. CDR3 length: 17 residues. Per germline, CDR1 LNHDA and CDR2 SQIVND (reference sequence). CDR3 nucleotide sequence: TGTGCCAGTAGCGTACGGACTAGCGGGATCTCCTACAATGAGCAGTTCTTC. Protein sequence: CASSVRTSGISYNEQFF.

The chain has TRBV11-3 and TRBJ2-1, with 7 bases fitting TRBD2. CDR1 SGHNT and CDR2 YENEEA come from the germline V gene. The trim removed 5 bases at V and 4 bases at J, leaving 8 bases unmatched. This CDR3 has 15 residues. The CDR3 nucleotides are TGTGCCAGCAGCCCCCATGGGGGGGGATACAATGAGCAGTTCTTC. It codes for CASSPHGGGYNEQFF.

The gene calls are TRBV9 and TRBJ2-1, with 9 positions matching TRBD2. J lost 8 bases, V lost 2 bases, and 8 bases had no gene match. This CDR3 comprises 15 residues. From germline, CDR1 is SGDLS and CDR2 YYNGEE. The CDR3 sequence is CASSVLSGGSDEQFF. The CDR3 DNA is TGTGCCAGCAGCGTCCTAAGCGGGGGGAGCGATGAGCAGTTCTTC.

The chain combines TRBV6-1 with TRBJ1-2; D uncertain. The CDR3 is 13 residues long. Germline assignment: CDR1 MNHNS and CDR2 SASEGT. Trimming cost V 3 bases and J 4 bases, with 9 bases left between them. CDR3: CASSEAGPYGYTF. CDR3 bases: TGTGCCAGCAGTGAGGCAGGCCCCTATGGCTACACCTTC.